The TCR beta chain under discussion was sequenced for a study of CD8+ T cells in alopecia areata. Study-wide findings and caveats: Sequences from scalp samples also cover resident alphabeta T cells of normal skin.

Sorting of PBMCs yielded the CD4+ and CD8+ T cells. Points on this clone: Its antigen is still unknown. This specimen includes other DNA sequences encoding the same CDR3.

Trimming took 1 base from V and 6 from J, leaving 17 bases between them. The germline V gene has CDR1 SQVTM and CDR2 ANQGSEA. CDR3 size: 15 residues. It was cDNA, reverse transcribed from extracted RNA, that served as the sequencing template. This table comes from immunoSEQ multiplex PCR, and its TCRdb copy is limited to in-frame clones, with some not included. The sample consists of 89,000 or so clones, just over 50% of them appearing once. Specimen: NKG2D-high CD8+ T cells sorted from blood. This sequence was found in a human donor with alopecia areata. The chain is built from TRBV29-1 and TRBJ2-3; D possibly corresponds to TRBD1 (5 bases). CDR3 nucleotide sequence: TGCAGCGTTGAAGGAGCCGACAGACTTCTGGATACGCAGTATTTT. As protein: CSVEGADRLLDTQYF.